Below, 2 T cell receptor beta chains from the same sample are listed, as sequenced in a study of T cells in Graves' hyperthyroidism and ophthalmopathy. TCR beta CDR3 regions were amplified from RNA. First-round RT-PCR of the TCR CDR3 relied on the HTBI primer set. From the multiplex PCR reads, TCRdb called clonotypes with MiXCR, one entry per CDR3 protein. This sample has a few hundred thousand distinct CDR3 sequences; approximately 14% occur once, and the top ten carry approximately 30%. What was sequenced was blood. These receptors originate from a woman younger than 30 with Graves' hyperthyroidism that later progressed to Graves' ophthalmopathy.

This clonotype was observed many times. The chain carries TRBV27 and TRBJ1-1, with TRBD1 identical over 8 bases. Per the germline V gene, CDR1 is MNHEY and CDR2 is SMNVEV (reference sequence). The CDR3 has 14 amino acids. V lost 6 bases and J lost 3; bases outside the gene matches: 6. Written as DNA, the CDR3 is TGTGCCAGCAGCCGACAGGGGCCTCACACTGAAGCTTTCTTT. It is translated as CASSRQGPHTEAFF.

This rearrangement joins TRBV27 to TRBJ1-1; TRBD1 agrees at 10 bases. Trimming took 5 bases from V and 3 from J; bases not matched to a gene: 6. The CDR3 contains 15 residues. Germline V lookup: CDR1 MNHEY, CDR2 SMNVEV (reference sequence). CDR3 DNA sequence: TGTGCCAGCAGTCTGGTCGGACAGGGGGACACTGAAGCTTTCTTT. It translates to CASSLVGQGDTEAFF.